These T cell receptor beta chains were read from a single sample in a study of cytotoxic CD8 clonotypes in ibrutinib-treated CLL. The protocol was immunoSEQ multiplex PCR, while the TCRdb copy is restricted to in-frame clones and leaves out a portion. The table has a few hundred thousand clones, 60% to 80% seen once. The material was PBMCs, obtained after 36 months of ibrutinib treatment. These receptors all stem from a human donor with chronic lymphocytic leukemia. CDR3s include the opening cysteine and the closing phenylalanine or tryptophan. A D gene is named only where the DNA matches it firmly. For some rows the clone size is stated as once, few or many, or as a class when expanded; others skip it.

j_call,clone_size,v_call,d_call,cdr3_nt,cdr3_aa
TRBJ2-3,.,TRBV5-1,.,TGCGCCAGCAGCTTTAGTCCGGCCACAGATACGCAGTATTTT,CASSFSPATDTQYF
TRBJ2-1,few,TRBV6-5,.,TGTGCCAGCAGTTACGGGACCGGCGGGGATGAGCAGTTCTTC,CASSYGTGGDEQFF
TRBJ2-3,few,TRBV7-8,.,TGTGCCAGCAGCTTAGCGTTGGCTTATACGCAGTATTTT,CASSLALAYTQYF
TRBJ2-7,few,TRBV7-9,.,TGTGCCAGCAGCTTGCAGGGGACCTACGAGCAGTACTTC,CASSLQGTYEQYF
TRBJ1-2,few,TRBV5-1,TRBD1,TGCGCCAGCAGTATAACAGGGGCTGTGGAAGGCTACACCTTC,CASSITGAVEGYTF
TRBJ1-5,.,TRBV7-2,.,TGTGCCAGCAGCAAGGAGCGTAACGGACAGCCCCAGCATTTT,CASSKERNGQPQHF
TRBJ1-4,.,TRBV19,.,TGTGCCAGTAGGGGAGTAAAACTGTTTTTT,CASRGVKLFF
TRBJ2-2,.,TRBV19,TRBD1,TGTGCCAGTACGGCAAGGACAGGGCGAACCGGGGAGCTGTTTTTT,CASTARTGRTGELFF
TRBJ2-3,.,TRBV28,.,TGTGCCAGCAGGCTTGCGGTCGCTACAGATACGCAGTATTTT,CASRLAVATDTQYF
TRBJ2-1,.,TRBV27,.,TGTGCCAGCAGTTTATCATCCCAGAATGAGCAGTTCTTC,CASSLSSQNEQFF
TRBJ1-1,.,TRBV27,.,TGTGCCAGCAGAAGCTGGGCCCGAAACACTGAAGCTTTCTTT,CASRSWARNTEAFF
TRBJ1-2,.,TRBV9,TRBD1,TGTGCCAGCAGCGAACGGACAGGGGTCCATGGCTACACCTTC,CASSERTGVHGYTF
TRBJ1-3,.,TRBV12-1,.,TGTGCCAGCTTCGGACAGCCCTTACCCTCGCCGTGGGCTGGAAACACCATATATTTT,CASFGQPLPSPWAGNTIYF
TRBJ1-2,few,TRBV21-1,.,TGTGCCAGCAGCAAAGCGGGCAGGGCCCACTATGGCTACACCTTC,CASSKAGRAHYGYTF
TRBJ2-1,.,TRBV18,.,TGTGCCAGCTCACCATATCTTGTTGGGGCTAGTCACAATGAGCAGTTCTTC,CASSPYLVGASHNEQFF
TRBJ2-2,once,TRBV29-1,TRBD2,TGCAGCGTTGCGAAGACGGGGGGTGCCGGGGAGCTGTTTTTT,CSVAKTGGAGELFF
TRBJ2-1,.,TRBV29-1,TRBD2,TGCAGCGTTGAACTAGCGGGAGGTGCGGATGAGCAGTTCTTC,CSVELAGGADEQFF
TRBJ2-7,.,TRBV19,TRBD1,TGTGCCAGTAGTCCCCAAATTGGGGGACAGAGAAACGAGCAGTACTTC,CASSPQIGGQRNEQYF
TRBJ1-5,.,TRBV4-1,.,TGCGCCAGCAGCCAAGAGTTACAGGGGCCCCAGCATTTT,CASSQELQGPQHF
TRBJ1-1,once,TRBV29-1,.,TGCAGCGTTGGATTCGGCTCTGAAGCTTTCTTT,CSVGFGSEAFF
TRBJ2-1,.,TRBV5-1,TRBD2,TGCGCCAGCAGCCTAACCGGGACTAGCTACAATGAGCAGTTCTTC,CASSLTGTSYNEQFF
TRBJ2-1,.,TRBV6-5,.,TGTGCCAGCAGTTATTCGGACGGAGGGGTCAATGAGCAGTTCTTC,CASSYSDGGVNEQFF
TRBJ1-2,once,TRBV28,.,TGTGCCAGCAGTTTATCCGGGCAGGTCTATGGCTACACCTTC,CASSLSGQVYGYTF
TRBJ2-3,few,TRBV2,.,TGTGCCAGCAGTGCCGCCCAGGGGAGCACAGATACGCAGTATTTT,CASSAAQGSTDTQYF
TRBJ1-6,few,TRBV19,.,TGTGCCAGTAGTATAGTCCTTAATTCACCCCTCCACTTT,CASSIVLNSPLHF
TRBJ2-5,once,TRBV9,TRBD1,TGTGCCAGCAGCGTAGACCTGACAGGGGGCGGGGAGACCCAGTACTTC,CASSVDLTGGGETQYF
TRBJ2-7,few,TRBV7-9,.,TGTGCCAGCAGCTCTACAGGGTCGGAGTCCTACGAGCAGTACTTC,CASSSTGSESYEQYF
TRBJ2-6,.,TRBV6-5,.,TGTGCCAGCAGTTACTCTTATAGCTCTGGGGCCAACGTCCTGACTTTC,CASSYSYSSGANVLTF
TRBJ2-3,.,TRBV9,.,TGTGCCAGCAGCGTAGTAGGACGAAGCGTCACAGATACGCAGTATTTT,CASSVVGRSVTDTQYF
TRBJ2-3,few,TRBV5-1,.,TGCGCCAGCAGCTCTGAACTAGGAGATACGCAGTATTTT,CASSSELGDTQYF
TRBJ1-6,.,TRBV7-6,.,TGTGCCAGCAGCCCGGGAACTCTCTATAATTCACCCCTCCACTTT,CASSPGTLYNSPLHF
TRBJ2-1,.,TRBV19,.,TGTGCCAGTGGTCCCCACAGGGACGAGCAGTTCTTC,CASGPHRDEQFF
TRBJ2-3,few,TRBV6-5,.,TGTGCCAGCAGTTACTCGCCAGCCACAGATACGCAGTATTTT,CASSYSPATDTQYF
TRBJ2-2,.,TRBV21-1,.,TGTGCCAGCAGCGCCGGACAGGGGGCGGGCACCGGGGAGCTGTTTTTT,CASSAGQGAGTGELFF
TRBJ2-3,.,TRBV28,TRBD2,TGTGCCAGCAGTCCGAGCGGGAGAGATACGCAGTATTTT,CASSPSGRDTQYF
TRBJ2-7,.,TRBV27,.,TGTGCCAGCAGTACCCACCAGGGTGTCGAGCAGTACTTC,CASSTHQGVEQYF
TRBJ1-1,.,TRBV7-2,.,TGTGCCAGCAGCTTAGCGCACGATAATGAAGCTTTCTTT,CASSLAHDNEAFF
TRBJ2-7,.,TRBV5-6,.,TGTGCCAGCAGCTCCGTTGTTGACTACGAGCAGTACTTC,CASSSVVDYEQYF
TRBJ2-2,few,TRBV28,.,TGTGCCAGCAGTTCCATCCCCGGGGAGCTGTTTTTT,CASSSIPGELFF
TRBJ2-5,.,TRBV9,.,TGTGCCAGCAGCCGGAGGGGCAGGGGGAACTACCAAGAGACCCAGTACTTC,CASSRRGRGNYQETQYF
TRBJ2-5,.,TRBV4-1,TRBD2,TGCGCCAGCAGCCAAGTCCGAGGGGCGGGGGTTCAAGAGACCCAGTACTTC,CASSQVRGAGVQETQYF
TRBJ2-2,few,TRBV7-6,TRBD1,TGTGCCAGCAGCCGGGACAGTGGGTACGGGGAGCTGTTTTTT,CASSRDSGYGELFF
TRBJ2-1,.,TRBV20-1,TRBD1,TGCAGTGCCCCGACAGGGTTTGAGCAGTTCTTC,CSAPTGFEQFF
TRBJ1-1,.,TRBV27,TRBD1,TGTGCCAGCAGTCGATACAGGGGGGGCACTGAAGCTTTCTTT,CASSRYRGGTEAFF